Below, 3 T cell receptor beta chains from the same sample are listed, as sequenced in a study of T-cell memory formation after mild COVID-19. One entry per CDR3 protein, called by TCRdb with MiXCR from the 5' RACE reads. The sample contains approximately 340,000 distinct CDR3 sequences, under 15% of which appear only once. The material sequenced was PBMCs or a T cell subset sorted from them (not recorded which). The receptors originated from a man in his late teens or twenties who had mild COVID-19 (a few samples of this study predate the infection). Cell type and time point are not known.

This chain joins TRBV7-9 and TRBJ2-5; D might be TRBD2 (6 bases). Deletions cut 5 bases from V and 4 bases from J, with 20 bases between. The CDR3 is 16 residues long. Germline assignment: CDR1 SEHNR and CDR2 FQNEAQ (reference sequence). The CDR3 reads CASSLGGRGGRETQYF. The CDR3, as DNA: TGTGCCAGCAGCCTCGGGGGTAGGGGAGGAAGAGAGACCCAGTACTTC.

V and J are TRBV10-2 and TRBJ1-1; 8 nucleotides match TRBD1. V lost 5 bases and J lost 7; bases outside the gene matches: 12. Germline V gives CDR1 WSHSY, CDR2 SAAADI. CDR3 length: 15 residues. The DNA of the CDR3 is TGCGCCAGCAGTCGCCCCTCGACAGGGGCTGGTGAAGCTTTCTTT. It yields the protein CASSRPSTGAGEAFF.

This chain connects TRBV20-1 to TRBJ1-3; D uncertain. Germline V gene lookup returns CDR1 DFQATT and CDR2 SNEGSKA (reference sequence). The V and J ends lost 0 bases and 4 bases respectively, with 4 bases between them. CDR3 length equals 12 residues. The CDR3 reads CSARDRGNTIYF. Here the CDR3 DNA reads TGCAGTGCTAGAGATAGGGGAAACACCATATATTTT.